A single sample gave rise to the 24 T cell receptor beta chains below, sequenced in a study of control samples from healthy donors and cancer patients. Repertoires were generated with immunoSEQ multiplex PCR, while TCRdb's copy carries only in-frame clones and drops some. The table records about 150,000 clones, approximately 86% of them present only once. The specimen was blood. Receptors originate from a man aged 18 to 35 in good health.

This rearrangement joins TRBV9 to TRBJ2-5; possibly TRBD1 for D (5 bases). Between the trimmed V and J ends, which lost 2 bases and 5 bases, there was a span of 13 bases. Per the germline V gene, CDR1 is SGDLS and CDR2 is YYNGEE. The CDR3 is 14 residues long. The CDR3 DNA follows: TGTGCCAGCAGCGTTCGCCCAGGGTGGGAGACCCAGTACTTC. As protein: CASSVRPGWETQYF. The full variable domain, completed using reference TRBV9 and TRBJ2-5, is DSGVTQTPKHLITATGQRVTLRCSPRSGDLSVYWYQQSLDQGLQFLIQYYNGEERAKGNILERFSAQQFPDLHSELNLSSLELGDSALYFCASSVRPGWETQYFGPGTRLLVL.

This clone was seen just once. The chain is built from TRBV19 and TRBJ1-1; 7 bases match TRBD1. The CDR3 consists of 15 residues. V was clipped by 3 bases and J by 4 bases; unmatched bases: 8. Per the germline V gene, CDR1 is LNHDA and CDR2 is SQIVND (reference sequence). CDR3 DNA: TGTGCCAGTAGTATTTGGGCAGGGGGACTCACTGAAGCTTTCTTT. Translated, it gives CASSIWAGGLTEAFF.

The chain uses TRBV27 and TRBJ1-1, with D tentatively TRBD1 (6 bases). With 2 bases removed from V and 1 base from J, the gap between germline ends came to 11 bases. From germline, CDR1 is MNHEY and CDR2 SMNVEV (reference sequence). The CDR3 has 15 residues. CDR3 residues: CASSLPGQQNTEAFF. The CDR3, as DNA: TGTGCCAGCAGTTTACCGGGACAACAGAACACTGAAGCTTTCTTT.

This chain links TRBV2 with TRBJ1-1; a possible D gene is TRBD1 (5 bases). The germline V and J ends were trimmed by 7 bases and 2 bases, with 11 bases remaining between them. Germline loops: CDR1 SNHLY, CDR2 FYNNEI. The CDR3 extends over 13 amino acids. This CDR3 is CASTQTVNTEAFF. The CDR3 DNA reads TGTGCCAGCACTCAGACAGTTAACACTGAAGCTTTCTTT.

CDR3 in DNA: TGTGCCAGCAGCTCCCCCGTCGGGAACACTGAAGCTTTCTTT. This encodes CASSSPVGNTEAFF. The chain couples TRBV5-6 to TRBJ1-1; D gene ambiguous. Trimming left V 3 bases short and J 1 base short, with 10 bases between. Germline CDR1 is SGHDT and CDR2 is YYEEEE. The CDR3 spans 14 residues.

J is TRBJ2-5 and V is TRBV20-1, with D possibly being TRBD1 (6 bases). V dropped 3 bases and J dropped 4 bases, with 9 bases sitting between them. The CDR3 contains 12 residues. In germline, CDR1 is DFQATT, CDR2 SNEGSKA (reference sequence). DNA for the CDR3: TGCAGTGCTAGTGACAGGACAGAGACCCAGTACTTC. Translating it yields CSASDRTETQYF.

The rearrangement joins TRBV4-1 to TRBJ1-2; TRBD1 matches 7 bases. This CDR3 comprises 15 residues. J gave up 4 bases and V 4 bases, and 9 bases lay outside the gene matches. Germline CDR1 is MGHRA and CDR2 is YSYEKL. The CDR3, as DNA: TGCGCCAGCAGCCTTCCGGGACAGTGGGGCTATGGCTACACCTTC. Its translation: CASSLPGQWGYGYTF.

The DNA of the CDR3 is TGTGCCAGCAGACGGTCGAGGGCAGATACGCAGTATTTT. Encoded protein: CASRRSRADTQYF. V usage is TRBV6-5 and J usage is TRBJ2-3; possible D gene TRBD2, 5 bases. The CDR3 extends over 13 amino acids. With 6 bases removed from V and 4 bases from J, the gap between germline ends came to 11 bases. Germline-derived CDR1 and CDR2 are MNHEY and SVGAGI.

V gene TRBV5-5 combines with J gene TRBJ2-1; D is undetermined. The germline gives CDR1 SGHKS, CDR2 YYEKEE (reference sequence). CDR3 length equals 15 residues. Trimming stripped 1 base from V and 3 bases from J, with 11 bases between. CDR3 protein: CASSLFDNIYNEQFF. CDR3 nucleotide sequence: TGTGCCAGCAGCTTGTTCGATAATATCTACAATGAGCAGTTCTTC.

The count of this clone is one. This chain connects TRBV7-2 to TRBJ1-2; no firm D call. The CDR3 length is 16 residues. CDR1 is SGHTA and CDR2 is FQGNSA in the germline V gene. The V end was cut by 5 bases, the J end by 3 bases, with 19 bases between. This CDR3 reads CASSPRPLRRDYGYTF. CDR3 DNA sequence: TGTGCCAGCAGCCCCCGTCCCCTACGGCGCGACTATGGCTACACCTTC.

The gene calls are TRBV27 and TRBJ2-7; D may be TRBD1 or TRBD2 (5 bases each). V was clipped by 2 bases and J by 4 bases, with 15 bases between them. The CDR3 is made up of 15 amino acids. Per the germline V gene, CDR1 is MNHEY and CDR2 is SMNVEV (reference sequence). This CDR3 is CASSLDGGPGYEQYF. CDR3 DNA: TGTGCCAGCAGTTTAGATGGGGGTCCCGGGTACGAGCAGTACTTC.

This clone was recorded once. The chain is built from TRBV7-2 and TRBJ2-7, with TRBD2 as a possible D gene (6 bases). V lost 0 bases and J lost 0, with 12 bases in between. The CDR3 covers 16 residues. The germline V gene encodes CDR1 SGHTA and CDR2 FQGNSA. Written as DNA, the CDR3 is TGTGCCAGCAGCTTAGCGGGGGGACGGAGCTCCTACGAGCAGTACTTC. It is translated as CASSLAGGRSSYEQYF.

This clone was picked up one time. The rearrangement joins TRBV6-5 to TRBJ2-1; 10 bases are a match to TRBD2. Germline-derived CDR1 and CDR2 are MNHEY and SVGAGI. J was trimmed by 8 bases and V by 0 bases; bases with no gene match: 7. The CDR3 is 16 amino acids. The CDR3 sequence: CASSYSSGGVYYEQFF. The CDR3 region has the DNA TGTGCCAGCAGTTACTCAAGCGGGGGGGTCTATTATGAGCAGTTCTTC.

This CDR3 is CASRKLAGDPNEQFF. In DNA form, the CDR3 reads TGTGCCAGCAGGAAACTAGCGGGGGACCCAAATGAGCAGTTCTTC. The genes are TRBV2 and TRBJ2-1, with TRBD2 identical over 11 bases. The J segment lost 7 bases and the V segment lost 6 bases, leaving 8 bases of the junction unmatched. This CDR3 is 15 amino acids long. Looked up from germline, CDR1 is SNHLY and CDR2 is FYNNEI.

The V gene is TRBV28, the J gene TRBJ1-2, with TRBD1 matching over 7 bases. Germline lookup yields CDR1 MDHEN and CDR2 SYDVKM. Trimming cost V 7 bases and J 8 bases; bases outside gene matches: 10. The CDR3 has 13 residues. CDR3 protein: CASTLTGSSGYTF. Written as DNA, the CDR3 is TGTGCCAGCACCCTGACAGGGTCTAGCGGCTACACCTTC.

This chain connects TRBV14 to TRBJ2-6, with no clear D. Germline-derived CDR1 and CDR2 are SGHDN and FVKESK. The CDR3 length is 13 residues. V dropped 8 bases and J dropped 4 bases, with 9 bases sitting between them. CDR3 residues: CASRPAGANVLTF. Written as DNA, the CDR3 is TGTGCCAGCCGACCAGCCGGGGCCAACGTCCTGACTTTC.

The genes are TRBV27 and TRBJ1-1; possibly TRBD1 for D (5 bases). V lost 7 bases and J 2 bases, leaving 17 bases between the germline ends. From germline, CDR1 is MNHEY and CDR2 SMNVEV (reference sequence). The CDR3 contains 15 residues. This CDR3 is CASKGTPFINTEAFF. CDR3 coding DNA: TGTGCCAGCAAGGGGACCCCGTTCATCAACACTGAAGCTTTCTTT.

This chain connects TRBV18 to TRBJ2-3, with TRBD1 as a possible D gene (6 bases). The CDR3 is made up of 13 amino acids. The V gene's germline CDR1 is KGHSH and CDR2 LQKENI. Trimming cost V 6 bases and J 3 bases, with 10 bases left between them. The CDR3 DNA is TGTGCCAGCTCGGACAGAGCGACAGATACGCAGTATTTT. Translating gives CASSDRATDTQYF.

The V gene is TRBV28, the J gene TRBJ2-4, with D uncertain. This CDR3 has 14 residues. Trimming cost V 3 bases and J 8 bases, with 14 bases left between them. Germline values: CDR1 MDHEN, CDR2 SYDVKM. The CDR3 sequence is CASSFGPSVDIQYF. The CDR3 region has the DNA TGTGCCAGCAGTTTCGGGCCGAGCGTAGACATTCAGTACTTC.

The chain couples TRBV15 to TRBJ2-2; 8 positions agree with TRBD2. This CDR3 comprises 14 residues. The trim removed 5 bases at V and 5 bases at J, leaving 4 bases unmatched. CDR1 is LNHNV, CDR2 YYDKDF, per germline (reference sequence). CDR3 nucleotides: TGTGCCACCAGCTACGGACTAGCAACCGGGGAGCTGTTTTTT. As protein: CATSYGLATGELFF. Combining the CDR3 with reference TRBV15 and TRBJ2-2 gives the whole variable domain DAMVIQNPRYQVTQFGKPVTLSCSQTLNHNVMYWYQQKSSQAPKLLFHYYDKDFNNEADTPDNFQSRRPNTSFCFLDIRSPGLGDTAMYLCATSYGLATGELFFGEGSRLTVL.

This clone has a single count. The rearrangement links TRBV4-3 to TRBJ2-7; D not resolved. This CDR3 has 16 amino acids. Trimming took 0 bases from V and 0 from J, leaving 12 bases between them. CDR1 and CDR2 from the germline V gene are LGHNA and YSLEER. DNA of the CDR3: TGCGCCAGCAGCCAAGACCGACGGACCCTCTCCTACGAGCAGTACTTC. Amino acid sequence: CASSQDRRTLSYEQYF.

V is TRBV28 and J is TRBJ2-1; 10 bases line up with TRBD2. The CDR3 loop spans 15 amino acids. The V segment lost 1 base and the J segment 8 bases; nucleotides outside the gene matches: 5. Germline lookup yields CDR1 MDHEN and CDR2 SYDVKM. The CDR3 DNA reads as TGTGCCAGCAGTTTATTGCGGACTAGCGGCGATGAGCAGTTCTTC. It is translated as CASSLLRTSGDEQFF.

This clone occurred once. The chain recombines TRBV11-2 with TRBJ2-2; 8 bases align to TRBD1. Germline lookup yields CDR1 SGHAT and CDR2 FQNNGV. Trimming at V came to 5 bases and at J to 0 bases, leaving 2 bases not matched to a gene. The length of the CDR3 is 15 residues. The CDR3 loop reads CASSRTGTNTGELFF. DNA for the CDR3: TGTGCCAGCAGCCGGACAGGGACGAACACCGGGGAGCTGTTTTTT.

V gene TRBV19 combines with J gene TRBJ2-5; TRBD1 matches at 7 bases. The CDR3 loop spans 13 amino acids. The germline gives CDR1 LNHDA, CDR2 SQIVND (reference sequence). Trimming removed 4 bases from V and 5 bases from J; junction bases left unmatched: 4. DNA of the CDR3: TGTGCCAGTAGTAGGGACAGCTCTGAGACCCAGTACTTC. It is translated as CASSRDSSETQYF.